This T cell receptor (beta chain) was identified during a study of blood T cell repertoires in COVID-19. Source study methods: Scientists estimated how many nucleated cells there were by amplifying reference gene primers. The repertoire was sequenced with immunoSEQ multiplex PCR; TCRdb's copy has only in-frame clones and lacks some. V, J and clone size are taken as reported in that table, and D and trimming were inferred from the DNA itself. The profile covers some 14,000 clones, with roughly 93% appearing a single time and 14% taken by the ten largest. The CDR3 is 19 residues long. Germline CDR1 and CDR2: PRHDT and FYEKMQ (reference sequence). Trimming removed 6 bases from V and 5 bases from J, with 28 bases in between.

The chain joins TRBV13 to TRBJ2-2; TRBD2 might be the D (6 bases). This TCR was sampled from a human donor in a cohort sampled during active COVID-19. The sample taken for sequencing was peripheral blood. Here the CDR3 DNA reads TGTGCCAGCAGTATCGGGAGTACCGCGAGGGGTGGTTATACCGGGGAGCTGTTTTTT. Translated, it gives CASSIGSTARGGYTGELFF.